This T cell receptor (beta chain) was retrieved from a study of cytomegalovirus exposure and HLA in healthy donors. Study-level points and caveats: According to the study, 160 or so TCR beta chains were cytomegalovirus-associated.

13 Jbeta primers and 60 Vbeta primers were used for the PCR. Here immunoSEQ multiplex PCR was the method, and the copy in TCRdb shows in-frame clones only, minus some. Among roughly 180,000 clones listed, approximately 85% were seen once. The CDR3 length is 13 residues. Germline lookup yields CDR1 MNHEY and CDR2 SVGAGI. V lost 5 bases, J lost 10 bases, and 16 bases lay in between. Concerning this clone itself: Its antigen remains unidentified.

The chain couples TRBV6-5 to TRBJ2-3, with a tentative D call TRBD1 (6 bases). Sequenced material: PBMCs. This sequence originates from a young man in good health and CMV-seropositive. In DNA, the CDR3 is TGTGCCAGCAGTACCGGACAGCTCGCCGCGCAGTATTTT. This gives the protein CASSTGQLAAQYF.